A selection of T cell receptor beta chains follows, all from one sample in a study of T cells in Graves' hyperthyroidism and ophthalmopathy. TCRdb recomputed calls from the multiplex PCR reads with MiXCR, one row per CDR3 protein. The table has approximately 610,000 distinct CDR3 sequences, roughly 14% seen once; the top ten hold 3.5% to 4.5%. The sequencing sample was made of blood. These receptors were obtained from a woman aged 35 to 49 with Graves' ophthalmopathy. Both conserved end residues are part of each CDR3. The D gene is left open where the match is weak. Clone size, where shown, is once, few, many, or a class for clones that have expanded.

TRBV19	.	many	TRBJ1-5	TGTGCCAGTAGTAGGGGGCAGGGGCATCAGCCCCAGCATTTT	CASSRGQGHQPQHF
TRBV20-1	TRBD1	many	TRBJ2-2	TGCAGTGCACCCGAAGGGACAGAAACCGGGGAGCTGTTTTTT	CSAPEGTETGELFF
TRBV4-1	.	.	TRBJ2-7	TGCGCCAGCAGCCAAGAAACGGCATGGCAGTCCCCCTACGAGCAGTACTTC	CASSQETAWQSPYEQYF
TRBV11-2	.	many	TRBJ1-2	TGTGCCAGCAGCTTAGTAGGAGGGGAAGAGGATGGCTACACCTTC	CASSLVGGEEDGYTF
TRBV5-6	.	many	TRBJ2-2	TGTGCCAGCAGCTGGGGGGCCCGGGGCACGAACACCGGGGAGCTGTTTTTT	CASSWGARGTNTGELFF
TRBV24-1	.	many	TRBJ1-2	TGTGCCACCAGCTCAACCGGGACGAATTATGGCTACACCTTC	CATSSTGTNYGYTF
TRBV19	TRBD2	few	TRBJ2-7	TGTGCCAGTAGTATAAATCTCTTGTCTAGCGGAATGATAGGTTCCTACGAGCAGTACTTC	CASSINLLSSGMIGSYEQYF
TRBV12-5	.	few	TRBJ1-1	TGTGCTAGTGGTTTGGTTTATGGTCTCCCCACAGGGACCATGAACACTGAAGCTTTCTTT	CASGLVYGLPTGTMNTEAFF
TRBV12-3/TRBV12-4	.	.	TRBJ2-7	TGTGCCAGCAGTTTAGCCCGACTTACCCTGAGACCGCCTTCCTACGAGCAGTACTTC	CASSLARLTLRPPSYEQYF
TRBV28	TRBD1	.	TRBJ1-1	TGTGCCAGCAGCGAACAGGGGGCTTACACTGAAGCTTTCTTT	CASSEQGAYTEAFF
TRBV30	.	many	TRBJ1-2	TGTGCCTGGAGTGTCATAGGGCGTGGCTACACCTTC	CAWSVIGRGYTF
TRBV29-1	TRBD2	many	TRBJ2-2	TGCAGCGCGTACCTAGCGGCTGATAACACCGGGGAGCTGTTTTTT	CSAYLAADNTGELFF
TRBV6-2/TRBV6-3	TRBD1	.	TRBJ2-7	TGTGCCAGCAGTCGAAGGACAGGGGGCGCCTACTACGAGCAGTACTTC	CASSRRTGGAYYEQYF
TRBV7-9	TRBD1	.	TRBJ2-7	TGTGCCAGCAGCTTAACCTCCGGGACAGGGTTCGAGCAGTACTTC	CASSLTSGTGFEQYF
TRBV19	.	many	TRBJ2-7	TGTGCCAGTAGTAAGGGGTCCGAGCAGTACTTC	CASSKGSEQYF
TRBV27	.	.	TRBJ1-1	TGTGCCAGCAGTTTAGTCACAGGGCGGTGGACTGAAGCTTTCTTT	CASSLVTGRWTEAFF
TRBV20-1	.	few	TRBJ2-7	TGCAGTGCTAAGACAGTGCGCTCCTACGAGCAGTACTTC	CSAKTVRSYEQYF
TRBV5-5	TRBD1	many	TRBJ1-2	TGTGCCAGCAGCTTACTTCAACCGGGACAGGTCCTCGGCTACACCTTC	CASSLLQPGQVLGYTF
TRBV28	.	few	TRBJ1-2	TGTGCCAGCAGTTTAGCTTCAGGACAGCAAGCTAACTATGGCTACACCTTC	CASSLASGQQANYGYTF
TRBV27	.	few	TRBJ2-7	TGTGCCAGCAGGCTTAGCGGTATGGCCTACGAGCAGTACTTC	CASRLSGMAYEQYF
TRBV27	.	.	TRBJ1-5	TGTGCCAGCAGTCCCCTCGGAGATCAGCCCCAGCATTTT	CASSPLGDQPQHF
TRBV28	.	few	TRBJ2-7	TGTGCCAGCAGTTTTCGACCGACCTACGAGCAGTACTTC	CASSFRPTYEQYF
TRBV6-5	TRBD2	many	TRBJ2-7	TGTGCCAGCAGTTCGTCACTAGCGCTCTACGAGCAGTACTTC	CASSSSLALYEQYF
TRBV28	TRBD1	.	TRBJ1-5	TGTGCCAGCAGTCCAGGGGGGGGTTACAGCAATCAGCCCCAGCATTTT	CASSPGGGYSNQPQHF
TRBV12-3/TRBV12-4	TRBD1	many	TRBJ1-1	TGTGCCAGCAAGGAACAGGGGCTTACTGAAGCTTTCTTT	CASKEQGLTEAFF
TRBV9	.	many	TRBJ2-7	TGTGCCAGCAGCGCGACAGGTCTACGAGAGCAGTACTTC	CASSATGLREQYF
TRBV18	TRBD1	few	TRBJ2-5	TGTGCCAGCTCGACACAGGGGTTGGAGACCCAGTACTTC	CASSTQGLETQYF
TRBV11-2	TRBD1	.	TRBJ2-7	TGTGCCAGCAGCTGGACCTTAGCGGACAGGGGGTACGAGCAGTACTTC	CASSWTLADRGYEQYF
TRBV12-3/TRBV12-4	.	many	TRBJ2-5	TGTGCCAGCAGTTCGAACCGTGTCGCCCAGTACTTC	CASSSNRVAQYF
TRBV20-1	.	many	TRBJ1-2	TGCAGTGCTAGCCGCGGGGGAAATGGCTACACCTTC	CSASRGGNGYTF
TRBV6-2/TRBV6-3	TRBD1	many	TRBJ1-3	TGTGCCACCATAGAGTATGTGGGACAGGCTACCTCTGGAAACACCATATATTTT	CATIEYVGQATSGNTIYF
TRBV7-8	TRBD2	many	TRBJ2-7	TGTGCCAGCAGCACAGGGAGCGGGGGGTTCTACGAGCAGTACTTC	CASSTGSGGFYEQYF
TRBV29-1	.	many	TRBJ1-1	TGCAGCGTTGAGCTTACGCCGGGCCCCTCGAACACTGAAGCTTTCTTT	CSVELTPGPSNTEAFF
TRBV6-2/TRBV6-3	TRBD2	many	TRBJ2-7	TGTGCCAGCAGACTAGCGGGAGGAAGCGAGCAGTACTTC	CASRLAGGSEQYF
TRBV29-1	.	many	TRBJ2-7	TGCAGCGTTGTTGACAATCCCTACGAGCAGTACTTC	CSVVDNPYEQYF
TRBV27	.	many	TRBJ1-1	TGTGCCAGCAGTTTATCGGTAATGCATTTGAACACTGAAGCTTTCTTT	CASSLSVMHLNTEAFF
TRBV9	.	few	TRBJ1-5	TGTGCCAGCAGCGTAGCAGGAGTTAGCAATCAGCCCCAGCATTTT	CASSVAGVSNQPQHF
TRBV7-2	TRBD2	many	TRBJ2-5	TGTGCCAGCAGCTTAGCCCTGACTAGCGGGAGTTCCAGGGAGACCCAGTACTTC	CASSLALTSGSSRETQYF
TRBV11-1	TRBD1	.	TRBJ1-2	TGTGCCAGCAGCCAGAATTATCCGGGACAGGGCAACTATGGCTACACCTTC	CASSQNYPGQGNYGYTF
TRBV5-1	.	many	TRBJ2-7	TGCGCCAGCAGCTTGGAGGGCGGGCCTAGCTCCTACGAGCAGTACTTC	CASSLEGGPSSYEQYF
TRBV28	.	many	TRBJ1-1	TGTGCCAGCAGCCAAAACAGGGCTGAAGCTTTCTTT	CASSQNRAEAFF
TRBV3-1	.	few	TRBJ2-7	TGTGCCAGCAGCCCTTCGGACAGAGCCTACGAGCAGTACTTC	CASSPSDRAYEQYF
TRBV19	TRBD1	many	TRBJ1-1	TGTGCCAGCGCCTTCGACAGGGGGCGGACTGAAGCTTTCTTT	CASAFDRGRTEAFF
TRBV5-1	.	few	TRBJ1-2	TGCGCCAGCAGCGAACAGAGGGGTGGCTACACCTTC	CASSEQRGGYTF
TRBV5-4	TRBD2	.	TRBJ2-4	TGTGCCAGCAGCCGATTCGGGCGGGAGGGCCCAGGACACATTCAGTACTTC	CASSRFGREGPGHIQYF
TRBV27	.	few	TRBJ2-5	TGTGCCAGCAGTTTACAGGCTGGCCAAGAGACCCAGTACTTC	CASSLQAGQETQYF
TRBV30	.	many	TRBJ2-7	TGTGCCTGGAGTGAGGGGGGGGATATTTACGAGCAGTACTTC	CAWSEGGDIYEQYF
TRBV28	.	many	TRBJ1-2	TGTGCCAGCAGGCCCGACGGGGACTATGGCTACACCTTC	CASRPDGDYGYTF
TRBV10-3	.	many	TRBJ2-7	TGTGCCATCAGTGAGGGGGAGAGAACTTACGAGCAGTACTTC	CAISEGERTYEQYF
TRBV19	TRBD1	.	TRBJ1-3	TGTGCCAGCCGAATTACAGGGGCATTGCGCCTAGTAAGCTCTGGAAACACCATATATTTT	CASRITGALRLVSSGNTIYF
TRBV6-5	.	many	TRBJ1-2	TGTGCCAGCATCACAGACCCTCTCGCTTACTATGGCTACACCTTC	CASITDPLAYYGYTF
TRBV18	.	.	TRBJ2-7	TGTGCCAGCTCACCATTTACTAGCGGGGACAGGGACGAGCAGTACTTC	CASSPFTSGDRDEQYF
TRBV12-3/TRBV12-4	.	.	TRBJ2-5	TGTGCCAGCAGTTTCCCACCAAGGGAGACCCAGTACTTC	CASSFPPRETQYF
TRBV9	TRBD1	many	TRBJ1-2	TGTGCCAGCAGCGTAGCCCCAAGGACAGGGGCCGAAGATGGCTACACCTTC	CASSVAPRTGAEDGYTF
TRBV28	TRBD2	.	TRBJ2-7	TGTGCCAGCAGTTGGAGGACTAGCGGGAGGGCCGAAGAGCAGTACTTC	CASSWRTSGRAEEQYF
TRBV11-2	.	few	TRBJ2-3	TGTGCCAGCAGCATCGGGACGGGACATGGAATAAATACGCAGTATTTT	CASSIGTGHGINTQYF